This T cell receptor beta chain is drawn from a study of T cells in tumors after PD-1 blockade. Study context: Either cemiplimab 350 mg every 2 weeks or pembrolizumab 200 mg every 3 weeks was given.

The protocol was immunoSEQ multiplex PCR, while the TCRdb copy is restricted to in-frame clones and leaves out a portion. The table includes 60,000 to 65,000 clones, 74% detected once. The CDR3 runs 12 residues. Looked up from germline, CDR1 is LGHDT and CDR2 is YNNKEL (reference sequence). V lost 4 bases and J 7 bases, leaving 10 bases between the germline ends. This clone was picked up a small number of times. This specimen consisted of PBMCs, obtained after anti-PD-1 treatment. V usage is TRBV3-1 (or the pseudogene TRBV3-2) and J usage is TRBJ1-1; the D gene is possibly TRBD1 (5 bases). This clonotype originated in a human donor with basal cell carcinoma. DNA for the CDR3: TGTGCCAGCAGCCGAGGGGCGCTTGAAGCTTTCTTT. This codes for CASSRGALEAFF.